The rows below give T cell receptor beta chains drawn from one sample of a study of T cells in tumors and immune-related adverse events. Only in-frame clones appear in the TCRdb table, and some are missing; sequencing was by immunoSEQ multiplex PCR. This sample carries roughly 20,000 clones, about nine tenths of them seen once, and the ten largest clones take 1.3% to 1.5%. The sample consisted of lymph node tissue, taken from a patient treated with anti-PD-1 therapy. All receptors come from a female donor with metastatic renal cell carcinoma. The CDR3 runs from the conserved cysteine through the conserved F or W. The D gene is left open where the match is weak. Size values are once, few and many counts, or a class for expanded clones, and some rows have none.

-	-	14	TRBJ1-1	TRBV29-1	CSVSPSRQNREAFF	TGCAGCGTTTCCCCGTCTCGACAGAACCGAGAAGCTTTCTTT
-	-	17	TRBJ2-5	TRBV25-1	CASSESYGRGSQETQYF	TGTGCCAGCAGTGAATCTTACGGAAGAGGAAGCCAAGAGACCCAGTACTTC
-	-	14	TRBJ1-5	TRBV6-1	CASCASSGDQPQHF	TGTGCCAGCTGTGCGTCGTCGGGGGATCAGCCCCAGCATTTT
-	-	16	TRBJ2-2	TRBV5-4	CASSPHGTRNTGELFF	TGTGCCAGCAGCCCACACGGGACGAGGAACACCGGGGAGCTGTTTTTT
-	-	13	TRBJ1-2	TRBV2	CASSDTETRGYTF	TGTGCCAGCAGTGACACAGAGACCAGGGGCTACACCTTC
-	-	17	TRBJ2-2	TRBV19	CASSNLTGFRVTGELFF	TGTGCCAGTAGTAACCTTACTGGGTTTCGTGTCACCGGGGAGCTGTTTTTT
-	-	15	TRBJ2-1	TRBV19	CASSIEGSSYNEQFF	TGTGCCAGTAGTATAGAGGGCAGCTCCTACAATGAGCAGTTCTTC
-	-	14	TRBJ1-4	TRBV18	CASSGRGRNEKLFF	TGTGCCAGCTCAGGCAGGGGCCGTAATGAAAAACTGTTTTTT
TRBD1	-	15	TRBJ1-3	TRBV7-2	CASSPQTGSGNTIYF	TGTGCCAGCAGCCCCCAGACAGGGTCTGGAAACACCATATATTTT
TRBD1	-	18	TRBJ1-1	TRBV11-2	CASSPRTGGRSGNTEAFF	TGTGCCAGCAGCCCTCGGACAGGGGGTCGTTCAGGGAACACTGAAGCTTTCTTT
-	-	16	TRBJ2-5	TRBV6-1	CASSEGLGQYAETQYF	TGTGCCAGCAGTGAGGGCTTAGGACAGTACGCGGAGACCCAGTACTTC
TRBD1	-	15	TRBJ2-7	TRBV6-5	CASSPQGPHSYEQYF	TGTGCCAGCAGTCCACAGGGGCCCCACTCCTACGAGCAGTACTTC
-	-	15	TRBJ2-7	TRBV19	CASSISPTISYEQYF	TGTGCCAGTAGTATATCGCCGACTATCAGCTACGAGCAGTACTTC
-	-	11	TRBJ2-5	TRBV2	CASSPQETQYF	TGTGCCAGCAGTCCCCAGGAGACCCAGTACTTC
TRBD1	once	14	TRBJ2-5	TRBV7-8	CASSATGGQETQYF	TGTGCCAGCAGCGCGACAGGGGGACAAGAGACCCAGTACTTC
-	-	14	TRBJ1-3	TRBV19	CASKRVGAGNTIYF	TGTGCCAGTAAACGGGTAGGGGCTGGAAACACCATATATTTT
-	-	13	TRBJ2-5	TRBV27	CASREQGRETQYF	TGTGCCAGCAGGGAACAGGGGAGGGAGACCCAGTACTTC
TRBD1	-	14	TRBJ1-1	TRBV10-3	CAIRGTDDGTEAFF	TGTGCCATCAGGGGGACAGACGACGGGACTGAAGCTTTCTTT
-	-	13	TRBJ2-5	TRBV30	CAWSVQNWETQYF	TGTGCCTGGAGTGTCCAGAATTGGGAGACCCAGTACTTC
-	-	12	TRBJ1-2	TRBV12-5	CASGFSGHGYTF	TGTGCTAGTGGTTTTTCAGGGCATGGCTACACCTTC
-	-	16	TRBJ2-1	TRBV27	CASSLLSAGRYNEQFF	TGTGCCAGCAGTTTACTTTCTGCGGGAAGGTACAATGAGCAGTTCTTC
TRBD1	once	14	TRBJ2-2	TRBV29-1	CSVAMGQGTGELFF	TGCAGCGTGGCGATGGGACAGGGGACCGGGGAGCTGTTTTTT
-	-	12	TRBJ1-1	TRBV7-2	CASSLEVGRAFF	TGTGCCAGCAGCTTAGAGGTGGGCCGAGCTTTCTTT